The rows below give T cell receptor beta chains drawn from one sample of a study of CD4 T cells in relation to SARS-CoV-2 and coronaviruses. Their recognized antigens are unknown. Libraries were prepared by immunoSEQ multiplex PCR; TCRdb keeps only in-frame clonotypes and omits some of them. In the table there are tens of thousands of clones, less than 75% of which are singletons. Sample: CD4+ T cells from PBMCs, cultured in vitro. The receptors here all came from a human donor in good health. Each CDR3 is given with its conserved first and last residue. The order of the fields is J gene, clone size, V gene, D gene, CDR3 protein, CDR3 DNA. The D gene is left open where the match is weak. Not every row has a clone size; where given, it reads once, few, many or a size class.

TRBJ2-5,NA,TRBV24-1,NA,CATTSGLPQETQYF,TGTGCCACCACCTCGGGACTCCCGCAGGAGACCCAGTACTTC
TRBJ2-7,NA,TRBV20-1,NA,CSASPAEDSYEQYF,TGCAGTGCTAGTCCAGCGGAGGACTCCTACGAGCAGTACTTC
TRBJ2-1,few,TRBV7-9,TRBD2,CASSLGAGGDYNEQFF,TGTGCCAGCAGCTTAGGGGCGGGAGGGGACTACAATGAGCAGTTCTTC
TRBJ1-5,NA,TRBV9,NA,CASSVGQGLQPQHF,TGTGCCAGCAGCGTAGGGCAGGGTTTACAGCCCCAGCATTTT
TRBJ2-7,NA,TRBV18,TRBD1,CASSPGQGDEQYF,TGTGCCAGCTCACCGGGACAGGGCGACGAGCAGTACTTC
TRBJ2-2,NA,TRBV24-1,TRBD2,CATSDFPSGRSSTGELFF,TGTGCCACCAGTGATTTTCCTAGCGGGAGGTCGAGTACCGGGGAGCTGTTTTTT
TRBJ1-4,NA,TRBV2,NA,CASVRDLTSTNEKLFF,TGTGCCAGCGTTCGGGACCTTACATCAACTAATGAAAAACTGTTTTTT
TRBJ2-5,NA,TRBV11-3,NA,CASSLERGPSQTQYF,TGTGCCAGCAGCTTAGAGCGGGGGCCGTCTCAGACCCAGTACTTC
TRBJ2-3,NA,TRBV5-8,TRBD1,CASSLLQGAYTQYF,TGTGCCAGCAGCTTGTTACAGGGGGCGTATACGCAGTATTTT
TRBJ1-1,NA,TRBV7-9,NA,CASSLLGAGGFLMNTEAFF,TGTGCCAGCAGCTTATTAGGTGCGGGAGGATTCCTCATGAACACTGAAGCTTTCTTT
TRBJ1-6,NA,TRBV6-1,TRBD1,CASSEQQGVLSPLHF,TGTGCCAGCAGTGAACAGCAGGGGGTTCTTTCACCCCTCCACTTT
TRBJ1-1,NA,TRBV5-1,NA,CASSYRRGTEAFF,TGCGCCAGCAGCTATAGAAGGGGCACTGAAGCTTTCTTT
TRBJ2-1,NA,TRBV11-1,NA,CASSLEGGQYNEQFF,TGTGCCAGCAGCTTAGAGGGAGGACAGTACAATGAGCAGTTCTTC
TRBJ2-3,NA,TRBV15,NA,CATSRDGGVGTDTQYF,TGTGCCACCAGCAGAGATGGTGGGGTAGGCACAGATACGCAGTATTTT
TRBJ2-7,NA,TRBV24-1,NA,CATSDAAMSSYEQYF,TGTGCCACCAGTGATGCGGCGATGAGCTCCTACGAGCAGTACTTC